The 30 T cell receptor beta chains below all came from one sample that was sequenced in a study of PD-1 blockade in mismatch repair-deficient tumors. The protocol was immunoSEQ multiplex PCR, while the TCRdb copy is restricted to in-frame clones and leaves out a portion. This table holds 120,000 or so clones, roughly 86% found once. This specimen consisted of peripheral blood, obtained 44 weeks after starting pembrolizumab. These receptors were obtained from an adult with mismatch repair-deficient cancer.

The chain's CDR3 is CASSFGNQGPTYEQYF. In nucleotides, the CDR3 is TGTGCCAGCAGCTTTGGGAACCAGGGACCCACCTACGAGCAGTACTTC. The V gene is TRBV7-8, the J gene TRBJ2-7; D could derive from TRBD1 or TRBD2 (5 bases each). CDR1 and CDR2 (germline): SGHVS, FQNEAQ. V was trimmed by 3 bases and J by 2 bases, leaving 17 bases between them. The CDR3 covers 16 residues.

CDR3 protein: CASSDSDRNEQFF. In DNA form, the CDR3 reads TGTGCCAGCAGTGACTCTGACAGGAATGAGCAGTTCTTC. This rearrangement joins TRBV6-4 to TRBJ2-1, with a weak D call TRBD1 (6 bases). The CDR3 runs to 13 residues. The germline V and J ends were trimmed by 0 bases and 7 bases, with 7 bases remaining between them. Germline CDR1 reads MRHNA; CDR2 reads SNTAGT.

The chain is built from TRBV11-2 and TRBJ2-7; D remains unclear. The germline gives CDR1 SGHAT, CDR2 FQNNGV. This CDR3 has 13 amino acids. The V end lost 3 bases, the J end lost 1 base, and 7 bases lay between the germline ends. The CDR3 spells CASSFGSSYEQYF. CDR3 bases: TGTGCCAGCAGCTTCGGATCTTCCTACGAGCAGTACTTC.

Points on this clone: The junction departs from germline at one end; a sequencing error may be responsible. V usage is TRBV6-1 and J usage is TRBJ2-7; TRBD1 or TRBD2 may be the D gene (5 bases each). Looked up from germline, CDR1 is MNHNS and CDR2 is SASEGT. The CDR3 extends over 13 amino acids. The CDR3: CASRDNPRDGSSF. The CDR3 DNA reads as TGTGCCAGCAGAGACAACCCCCGGGACGGGTCTTCCTTC.

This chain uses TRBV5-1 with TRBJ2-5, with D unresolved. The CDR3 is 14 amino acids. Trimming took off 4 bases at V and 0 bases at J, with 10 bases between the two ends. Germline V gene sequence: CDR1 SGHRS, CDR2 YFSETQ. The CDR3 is CASSIDGYQETQYF. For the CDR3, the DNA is TGCGCCAGCAGCATTGACGGATACCAAGAGACCCAGTACTTC. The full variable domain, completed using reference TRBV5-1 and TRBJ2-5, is KAGVTQTPRYLIKTRGQQVTLSCSPISGHRSVSWYQQTPGQGLQFLFEYFSETQRNKGNFPGRFSGRQFSNSRSEMNVSTLELGDSALYLCASSIDGYQETQYFGPGTRLLVL.

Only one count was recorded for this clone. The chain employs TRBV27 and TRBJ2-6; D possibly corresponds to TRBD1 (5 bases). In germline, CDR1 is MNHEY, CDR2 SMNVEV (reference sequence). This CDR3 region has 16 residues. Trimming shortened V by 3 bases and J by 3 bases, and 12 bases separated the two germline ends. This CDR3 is CASSFGAIGGANVLTF. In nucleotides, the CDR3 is TGTGCCAGCAGTTTTGGGGCTATCGGTGGGGCCAACGTCCTGACTTTC.

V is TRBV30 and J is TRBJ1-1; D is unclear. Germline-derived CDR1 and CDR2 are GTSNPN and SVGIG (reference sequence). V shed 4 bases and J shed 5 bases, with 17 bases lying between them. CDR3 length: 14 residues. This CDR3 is CAWKALRALTEAFF. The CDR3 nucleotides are TGTGCCTGGAAAGCGCTCCGAGCTCTGACTGAAGCTTTCTTT.

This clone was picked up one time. This CDR3 is CASRPPGTSFNNEQFF. The CDR3 nucleotides are TGTGCCAGCAGGCCCCCGGGGACTAGCTTCAACAATGAGCAGTTCTTC. The chain has TRBV2 and TRBJ2-1; 9 nucleotides align to TRBD2. The CDR3 loop spans 16 amino acids. Germline V gene data show CDR1 as SNHLY and CDR2 as FYNNEI. After removal of 6 bases from V and 5 bases from J, the junction contained 11 bases not matched to a gene.

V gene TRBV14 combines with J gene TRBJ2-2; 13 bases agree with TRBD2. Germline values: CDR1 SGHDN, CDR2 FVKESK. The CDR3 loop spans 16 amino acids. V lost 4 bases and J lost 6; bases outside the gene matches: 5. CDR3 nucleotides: TGTGCCAGCAGCCTCGGACTAGCGGGAGCGGCCGGGGAGCTGTTTTTT. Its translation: CASSLGLAGAAGELFF.

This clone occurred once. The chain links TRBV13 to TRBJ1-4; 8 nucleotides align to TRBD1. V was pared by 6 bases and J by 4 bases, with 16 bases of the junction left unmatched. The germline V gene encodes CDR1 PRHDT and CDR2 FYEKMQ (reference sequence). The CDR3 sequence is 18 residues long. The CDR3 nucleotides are TGTGCCAGCAGTTCTACCGAGAGGCCGGGACAGGATAATGAAAAACTGTTTTTT. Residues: CASSSTERPGQDNEKLFF. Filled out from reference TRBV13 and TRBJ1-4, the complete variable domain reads AAGVIQSPRHLIKEKRETATLKCYPIPRHDTVYWYQQGPGQDPQFLISFYEKMQSDKGSIPDRFSAQQFSDYHSELNMSSLELGDSALYFCASSSTERPGQDNEKLFFGSGTQLSVL.

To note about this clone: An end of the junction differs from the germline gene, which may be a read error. The CDR3 is CASSSGPGAEIF. The CDR3 DNA sequence: TGTGCCAGCAGCTCGGGACCGGGAGCTGAGATCTTC. V gene TRBV5-6 combines with J gene TRBJ2-1, with a possible D match to TRBD2 (6 bases). This CDR3 region has 12 residues. From germline, CDR1 is SGHDT and CDR2 YYEEEE.

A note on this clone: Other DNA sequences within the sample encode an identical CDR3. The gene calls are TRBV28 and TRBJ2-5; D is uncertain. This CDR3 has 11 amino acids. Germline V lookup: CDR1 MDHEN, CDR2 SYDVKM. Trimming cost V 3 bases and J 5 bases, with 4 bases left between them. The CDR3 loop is CASSLYETQYF. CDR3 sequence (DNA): TGTGCCAGCAGTTTGTACGAGACCCAGTACTTC.

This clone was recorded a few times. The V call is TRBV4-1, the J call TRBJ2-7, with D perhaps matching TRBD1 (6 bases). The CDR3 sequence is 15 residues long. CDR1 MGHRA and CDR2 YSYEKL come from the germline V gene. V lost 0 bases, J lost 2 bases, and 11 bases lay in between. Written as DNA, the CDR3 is TGCGCCAGCAGCCAAGAGGCAGGGGAGACCTACGAGCAGTACTTC. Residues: CASSQEAGETYEQYF.

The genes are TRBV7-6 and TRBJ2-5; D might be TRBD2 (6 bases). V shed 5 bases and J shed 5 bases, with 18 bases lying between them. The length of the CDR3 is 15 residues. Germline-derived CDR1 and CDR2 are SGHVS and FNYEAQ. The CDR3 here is CASSRDASEGETQYF. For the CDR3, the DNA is TGTGCCAGCAGCAGAGACGCCTCGGAGGGGGAGACCCAGTACTTC. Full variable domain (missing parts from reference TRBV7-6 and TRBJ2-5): GAGVSQSPRYKVTKRGQDVALRCDPISGHVSLYWYRQALGQGPEFLTYFNYEAQQDKSGLPNDRFSAERPEGSISTLTIQRTEQRDSAMYRCASSRDASEGETQYFGPGTRLLVL.

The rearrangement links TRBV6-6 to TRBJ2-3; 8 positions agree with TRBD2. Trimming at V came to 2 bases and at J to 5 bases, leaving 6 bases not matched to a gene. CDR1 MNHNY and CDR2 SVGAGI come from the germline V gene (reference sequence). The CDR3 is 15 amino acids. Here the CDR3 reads CASSYRSGRRDTQYF. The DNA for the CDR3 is TGTGCCAGCAGTTACCGGAGCGGGAGAAGAGATACGCAGTATTTT.

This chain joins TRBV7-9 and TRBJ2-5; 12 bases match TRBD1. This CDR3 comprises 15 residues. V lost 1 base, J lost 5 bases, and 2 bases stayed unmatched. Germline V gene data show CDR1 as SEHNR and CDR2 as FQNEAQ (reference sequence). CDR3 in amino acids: CASSLGDRGLETQYF. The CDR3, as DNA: TGTGCCAGCAGCTTAGGGGACAGGGGGCTTGAGACCCAGTACTTC.

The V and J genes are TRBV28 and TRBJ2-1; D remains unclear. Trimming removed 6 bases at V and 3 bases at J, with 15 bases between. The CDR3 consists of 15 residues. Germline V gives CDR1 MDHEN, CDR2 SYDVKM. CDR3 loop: CASRSQFRVYNEQFF. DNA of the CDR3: TGTGCCAGCAGATCTCAGTTTCGGGTCTACAATGAGCAGTTCTTC. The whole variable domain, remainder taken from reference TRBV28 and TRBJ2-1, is DVKVTQSSRYLVKRTGEKVFLECVQDMDHENMFWYRQDPGLGLRLIYFSYDVKMKEKGDIPEGYSVSREKKERFSLILESASTNQTSMYLCASRSQFRVYNEQFFGPGTRLTVL.

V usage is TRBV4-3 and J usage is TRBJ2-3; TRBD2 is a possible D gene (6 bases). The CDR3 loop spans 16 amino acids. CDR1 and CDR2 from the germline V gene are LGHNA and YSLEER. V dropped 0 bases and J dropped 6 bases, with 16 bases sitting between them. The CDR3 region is CASSQDGRRGPDTQYF. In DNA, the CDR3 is TGCGCCAGCAGCCAAGATGGGAGGCGAGGGCCCGATACGCAGTATTTT.

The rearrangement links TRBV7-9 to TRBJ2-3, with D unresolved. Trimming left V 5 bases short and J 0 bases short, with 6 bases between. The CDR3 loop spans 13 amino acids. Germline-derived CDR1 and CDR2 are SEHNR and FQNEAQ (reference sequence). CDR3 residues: CASSRVSTDTQYF. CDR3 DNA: TGTGCCAGCAGCAGGGTTAGCACAGATACGCAGTATTTT.

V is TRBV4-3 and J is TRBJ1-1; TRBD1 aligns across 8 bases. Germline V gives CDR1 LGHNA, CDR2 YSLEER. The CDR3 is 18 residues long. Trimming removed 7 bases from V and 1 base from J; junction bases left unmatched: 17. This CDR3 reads CASTPEPGGSFGNTEAFF. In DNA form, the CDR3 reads TGCGCCAGCACCCCAGAGCCAGGGGGCAGTTTCGGGAACACTGAAGCTTTCTTT.

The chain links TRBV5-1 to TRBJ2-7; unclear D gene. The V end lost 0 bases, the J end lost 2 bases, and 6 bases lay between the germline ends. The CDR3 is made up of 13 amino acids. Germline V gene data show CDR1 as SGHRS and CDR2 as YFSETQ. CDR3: CASSLAPTYEQYF. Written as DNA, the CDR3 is TGCGCCAGCAGCTTGGCCCCAACCTACGAGCAGTACTTC. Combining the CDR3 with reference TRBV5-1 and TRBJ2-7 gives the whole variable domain KAGVTQTPRYLIKTRGQQVTLSCSPISGHRSVSWYQQTPGQGLQFLFEYFSETQRNKGNFPGRFSGRQFSNSRSEMNVSTLELGDSALYLCASSLAPTYEQYFGPGTRLTVT.

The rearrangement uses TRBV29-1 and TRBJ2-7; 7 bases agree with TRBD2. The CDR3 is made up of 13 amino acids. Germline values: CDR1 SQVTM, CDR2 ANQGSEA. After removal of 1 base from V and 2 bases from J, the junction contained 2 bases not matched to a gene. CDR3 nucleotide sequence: TGCAGCGTTGAAGGGGGGAGGGCCTACGAGCAGTACTTC. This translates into CSVEGGRAYEQYF.

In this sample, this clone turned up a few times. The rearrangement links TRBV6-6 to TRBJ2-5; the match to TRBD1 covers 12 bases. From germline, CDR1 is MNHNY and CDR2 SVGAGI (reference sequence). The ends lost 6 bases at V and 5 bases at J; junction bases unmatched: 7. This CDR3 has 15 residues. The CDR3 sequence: CASSSGQGARETQYF. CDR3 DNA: TGTGCCAGCAGCTCGGGACAGGGGGCGAGGGAGACCCAGTACTTC.

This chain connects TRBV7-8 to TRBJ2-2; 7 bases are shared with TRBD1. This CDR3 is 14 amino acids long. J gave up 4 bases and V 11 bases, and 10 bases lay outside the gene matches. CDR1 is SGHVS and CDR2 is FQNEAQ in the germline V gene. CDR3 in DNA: TGTGCCGGTTCAAGGGGGCGGGTCACCGGGGAGCTGTTTTTT. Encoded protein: CAGSRGRVTGELFF.

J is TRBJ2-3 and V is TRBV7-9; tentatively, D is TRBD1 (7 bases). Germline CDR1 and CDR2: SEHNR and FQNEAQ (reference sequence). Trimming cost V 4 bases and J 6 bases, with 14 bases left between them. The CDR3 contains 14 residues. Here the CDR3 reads CASSSGDSLDTQYF. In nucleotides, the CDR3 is TGTGCCAGCAGCTCGGGGGACAGTTTGGATACGCAGTATTTT.

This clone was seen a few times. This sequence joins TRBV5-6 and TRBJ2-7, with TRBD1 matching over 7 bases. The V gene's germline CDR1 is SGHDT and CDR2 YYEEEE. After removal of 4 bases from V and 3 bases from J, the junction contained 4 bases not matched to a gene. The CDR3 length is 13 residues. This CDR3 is CASSPGQIYEQYF. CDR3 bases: TGTGCCAGCAGCCCGGGACAGATCTACGAGCAGTACTTC. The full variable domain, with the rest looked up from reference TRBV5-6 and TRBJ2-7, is DAGVTQSPTHLIKTRGQQVTLRCSPKSGHDTVSWYQQALGQGPQFIFQYYEEEERQRGNFPDRFSGHQFPNYSSELNVNALLLGDSALYLCASSPGQIYEQYFGPGTRLTVT.

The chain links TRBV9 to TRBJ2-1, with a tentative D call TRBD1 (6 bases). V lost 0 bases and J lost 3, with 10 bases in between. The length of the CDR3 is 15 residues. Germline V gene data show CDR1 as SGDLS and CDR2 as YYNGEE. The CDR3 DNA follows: TGTGCCAGCAGCGTAGATGTACAGGGCTACAATGAGCAGTTCTTC. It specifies CASSVDVQGYNEQFF.

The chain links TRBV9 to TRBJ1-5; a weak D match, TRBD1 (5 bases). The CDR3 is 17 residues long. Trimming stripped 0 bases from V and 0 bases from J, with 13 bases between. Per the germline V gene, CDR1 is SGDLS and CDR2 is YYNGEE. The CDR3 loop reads CASSVEARGVSNQPQHF. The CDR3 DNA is TGTGCCAGCAGCGTAGAAGCGAGAGGGGTTAGCAATCAGCCCCAGCATTTT.

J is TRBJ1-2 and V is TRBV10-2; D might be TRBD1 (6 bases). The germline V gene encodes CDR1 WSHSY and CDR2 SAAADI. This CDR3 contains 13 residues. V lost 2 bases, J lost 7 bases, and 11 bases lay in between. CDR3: CASSEGGRSGYTF. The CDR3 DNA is TGCGCCAGCAGTGAGGGGGGGCGAAGTGGCTACACCTTC.

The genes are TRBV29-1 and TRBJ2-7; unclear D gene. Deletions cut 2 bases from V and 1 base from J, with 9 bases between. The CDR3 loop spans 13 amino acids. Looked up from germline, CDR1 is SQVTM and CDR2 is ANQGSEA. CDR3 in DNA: TGCAGCGTTGAAACAGCTACTTCCTACGAGCAGTACTTC. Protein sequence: CSVETATSYEQYF.